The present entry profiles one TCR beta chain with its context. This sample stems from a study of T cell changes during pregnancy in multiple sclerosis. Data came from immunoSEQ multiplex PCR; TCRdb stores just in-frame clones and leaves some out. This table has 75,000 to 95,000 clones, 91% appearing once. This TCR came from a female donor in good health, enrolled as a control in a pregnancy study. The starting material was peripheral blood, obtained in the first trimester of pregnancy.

The CDR3 is CASRRSFGTGDYEQFF. The CDR3 DNA is TGTGCCAGCAGGAGGAGCTTCGGGACAGGGGACTATGAGCAGTTCTTC. This sequence joins TRBV2 and TRBJ2-1, with 10 nucleotides matching TRBD1. The junction had 13 bases not matched to a gene; V was cut back by 6 bases and J by 8 bases. The CDR3 spans 16 residues. Germline V gives CDR1 SNHLY, CDR2 FYNNEI.